This T cell receptor beta chain was sequenced during a study of T cell repertoires in aging, cancer and after chemotherapy. Study outcomes and limitations: In healthy donors, age-related TCR diversity loss mainly reflected lost richness. These repertoire data do not allow conclusions about immunological memory after chemotherapy. In each cancer cohort, median generation probability increased across chemotherapy, suggesting thymic output rebounded. Compared with age-matched healthy donors, untreated hematological or solid cancer patients showed higher blood TCR clonality.

Multiplex touch-down PCR with TRB-A/B primers amplified rearranged V-D-J TRB sequences. From the multiplex PCR reads, TCRdb called clonotypes with MiXCR, one entry per CDR3 protein. The sample carries around 5,000 distinct CDR3 sequences, approximately 30% recorded once. The template was genomic DNA from peripheral blood, not RNA. This clonotype has more than one count but fewer than ten. No antigen is known for it. Per the germline V gene, CDR1 is GTSNPN and CDR2 is SVGIG (reference sequence). Trimming pared 3 bases from V and 6 bases from J, leaving 9 bases between. The CDR3 sequence is 11 residues long.

This chain joins TRBV30 and TRBJ2-7; D unresolved. This TCR was recovered from a human donor in good health. The sequenced material came from blood. The chain's CDR3 is CAWRTGPEQYF. CDR3 nucleotides: TGTGCCTGGAGGACGGGTCCCGAGCAGTACTTC.